The entry below describes one TCR beta chain. Antigen specificity is unknown. These data originate in a study of blood T cells in healthy people across ages. This CDR3 is 15 amino acids long. Germline assignment: CDR1 MDHEN and CDR2 SYDVKM. Next came a second PCR, run for about 6 to 12 cycles, which used a sample-barcoded 5' primer along with a J-beta primer mix. A template-switch adaptor containing 12 random nucleotides labeled each cDNA molecule. In TCRdb, the 5' RACE reads were re-called with MiXCR into one record per CDR3 protein. Among around 1.5 million distinct CDR3 sequences listed, 42% were seen once. Findings and limits, study-wide: Possibly, changes in expanded clonotypes were confounded because donor CMV status was unknown. Older age went with lower TCR beta diversity per million T cells, in a roughly linear way. Greater diversity and more naive CD4+ cells were seen in long-lived donors than in aged donors.

Sequences were obtained from blood. This chain connects TRBV28 to TRBJ2-1; 7 nucleotides line up with TRBD1. The end of the DNA aligns better with TRBJ2-7, so the J call may be wrong. The clonotype originates from a woman aged 18-29 years in good health. The CDR3 loop is CASSLNTGVYNEQYF. The CDR3 bases are TGTGCCAGCAGTTTAAACACAGGGGTCTACAATGAGCAGTACTTC.